Shown below are 18 T cell receptor beta chains from a single sample sequenced in a study of neurological immune-mediated disorders. TCRdb reanalysed the 5' RACE reads using MiXCR and keeps one entry per CDR3 protein. The table lists about 79,000 distinct CDR3 sequences, 14% of them singletons. Material: PBMCs. These receptor sequences come from a woman aged 45-59 years in good health.

This clonotype was recorded many times. The chain is built from TRBV5-1 and TRBJ1-1; D call uncertain. The CDR3 spans 14 residues. V shed 1 base and J shed 5 bases, with 12 bases lying between them. Germline CDR1 is SGHRS and CDR2 is YFSETQ. In DNA, the CDR3 is TGCGCCAGCAGCTTGTTCGACGCGACGACTGAAGCTTTCTTT. Translating gives CASSLFDATTEAFF.

In the case of this clonotype: The junction and the germline gene differ at one end; a read error may be behind it. V usage is TRBV5-1 and J usage is TRBJ1-1; 7 nucleotides line up with TRBD1. From germline, CDR1 is SGHRS and CDR2 YFSETQ. The CDR3 extends over 14 amino acids. As DNA, the CDR3 is TGTGCCAGCAGCTTACTGACAGGGAACACTGAAGCTTTATTT. It translates to CASSLLTGNTEALF.

The V and J genes are TRBV12-3 or TRBV12-4 and TRBJ2-7; 10 nucleotides agree with TRBD1. The CDR3 runs to 15 residues. V shed 5 bases, J shed 5 bases, and the junction held 9 bases outside the gene matches. The CDR3 reads CASSPRQGALHEQYF. In nucleotides, the CDR3 is TGTGCCAGCAGTCCCCGACAGGGGGCTCTCCACGAGCAGTACTTC.

This clonotype has a count of ten or more. The gene calls are TRBV29-1 and TRBJ2-3; possible D gene TRBD1, 5 bases. V was cut by 7 bases and J by 2 bases, with 19 bases left in between. The length of the CDR3 is 15 residues. Germline V gene data show CDR1 as SQVTM and CDR2 as ANQGSEA. CDR3 DNA: TGCAGCGCTGATGCGGCGTATGGGGCCACAGATACGCAGTATTTT. It encodes CSADAAYGATDTQYF.

Many counts were recorded for this clonotype. V is TRBV5-1 and J is TRBJ2-5; D call uncertain. The CDR3 consists of 14 residues. The germline V and J ends were trimmed by 4 bases and 1 base, with 11 bases remaining between them. Germline lookup yields CDR1 SGHRS and CDR2 YFSETQ. The CDR3 protein is CASSLRLLQETQYF. CDR3 sequence (DNA): TGCGCCAGCAGCCTACGACTCCTCCAAGAGACCCAGTACTTC.

In its sample, this clonotype was seen many times. This rearrangement joins TRBV12-3 or TRBV12-4 to TRBJ2-5; D is perhaps TRBD1 (6 bases). This CDR3 has 15 amino acids. The V and J ends lost 3 bases and 4 bases respectively, with 15 bases between them. CDR3 amino acids: CASSLVTGSIETQYF. The CDR3 region has the DNA TGTGCCAGCAGTTTGGTTACAGGGAGTATAGAGACCCAGTACTTC.

This clonotype was counted between two and nine times. The chain recombines TRBV1 with TRBJ1-6; the table assigns TRBD1, which was not confirmed against the DNA. TRBV1 corresponds to a pseudogene. There are 15 residues in the CDR3. In nucleotides, the CDR3 is TGCACCAGCAGCCCCGAGAACAGGCTTAGGTCACCCCTCCACTTT. This sequence encodes CTSSPENRLRSPLHF.

This clonotype has at least ten counts. The chain combines TRBV7-2 with TRBJ2-3, with D possibly matching TRBD2 (5 bases). Germline CDR1 is SGHTA and CDR2 is FQGNSA. This CDR3 has 13 amino acids. V was pared by 6 bases and J by 6 bases, with 13 bases between. CDR3 DNA sequence: TGTGCCAGCAGTCGGGAATGGAGGGATACGCAGTATTTT. Its protein product is CASSREWRDTQYF.

This clonotype was picked up many times. This rearrangement joins TRBV5-5 to TRBJ2-3; TRBD1 agrees at 7 bases. V shed 0 bases and J 2 bases; nucleotides not matched to a gene: 9. Per germline, CDR1 SGHKS and CDR2 YYEKEE (reference sequence). The CDR3 has 17 amino acids. CDR3 loop: CASSLAKQTGPTDTQYF. CDR3 nucleotide sequence: TGTGCCAGCAGCTTGGCCAAGCAGACAGGGCCCACAGATACGCAGTATTTT.

There are many counts of this clonotype. DNA for the CDR3: TGTGCCAGCACGGGAGGGGTAGTAGACACCGGGGAGCTGTTTTTT. Translated: CASTGGVVDTGELFF. This rearrangement joins TRBV11-3 to TRBJ2-2; 8 bases are a match to TRBD2. The CDR3 runs 15 residues. With 7 bases clipped from V and 3 bases from J, the junction kept 7 bases outside the gene matches. Looked up from germline, CDR1 is SGHNT and CDR2 is YENEEA.

This clonotype appeared many times. This chain connects TRBV10-3 to TRBJ1-1; D is perhaps TRBD1 (5 bases). V lost 2 bases and J lost 4, with 8 bases in between. The CDR3 length is 13 residues. Germline assignment: CDR1 ENHRY and CDR2 SYGVKD. CDR3 sequence (DNA): TGTGCCATCAGTGAGGGGGCGCCCACTGAAGCTTTCTTT. This codes for CAISEGAPTEAFF.

This clonotype has a count of ten or more. The genes are TRBV9 and TRBJ1-2; 7 nucleotides match TRBD1. V dropped 3 bases and J dropped 7; count of bases not matched to a gene: 18. The V gene's germline CDR1 is SGDLS and CDR2 YYNGEE. This CDR3 region has 17 residues. The CDR3 DNA follows: TGTGCCAGCAGCGCCGCTATTGACAGGGTTGAACCTCGTGGCTACACCTTC. This gives the protein CASSAAIDRVEPRGYTF.

This clonotype occurred many times. The V gene is TRBV29-1, the J gene TRBJ2-4; D gene ambiguous. Trimming shortened V by 4 bases and J by 0 bases, and 7 bases separated the two germline ends. The CDR3 runs 13 residues. From germline, CDR1 is SQVTM and CDR2 ANQGSEA. CDR3 sequence reads: CSVGALAKNIQYF. The CDR3 nucleotides read TGCAGCGTTGGCGCTCTAGCCAAAAACATTCAGTACTTC.

V is TRBV14 and J is TRBJ2-7, with D perhaps TRBD2 (5 bases). Germline V gene data show CDR1 as SGHDN and CDR2 as FVKESK. Trimming cost V 2 bases and J 3 bases, with 11 bases left between them. The CDR3 loop spans 14 amino acids. In DNA form, the CDR3 reads TGTGCCAGCAGCCAAACGGGATTCTACTACGAGCAGTACTTC. Protein: CASSQTGFYYEQYF.

The gene calls are TRBV6-6 and TRBJ2-7; 8 nucleotides align to TRBD1. This CDR3 spans 13 amino acids. CDR1 and CDR2 (germline): MNHNY, SVGAGI (reference sequence). V lost 2 bases, J lost 3 bases, and 0 bases stayed unmatched. The CDR3 DNA sequence: TGTGCCAGCAGTTACACAGGGGGCTACGAGCAGTACGTC. Translated: CASSYTGGYEQYV.

The chain recombines TRBV7-6 with TRBJ2-3; D uncertain. From germline, CDR1 is SGHVS and CDR2 FNYEAQ. The CDR3 totals 12 residues. V was pared by 5 bases and J by 3 bases, with 6 bases between. CDR3 amino acids: CASSTTTDTQYF. CDR3 bases: TGTGCCAGCAGCACGACGACAGATACGCAGTATTTT.

This clonotype showed up many times. The rearrangement uses TRBV20-1 and TRBJ1-6; 8 positions agree with TRBD1. This CDR3 region has 17 residues. From germline, CDR1 is DFQATT and CDR2 SNEGSKA (reference sequence). The ends lost 4 bases at V and 8 bases at J; junction bases unmatched: 16. In DNA, the CDR3 is TGCAGTGCTACCCACCGAGACAGGGGTCCTCCTTATTCACCCCTCCACTTT. Protein: CSATHRDRGPPYSPLHF.

This clonotype was counted at least ten times. The gene calls are TRBV6-5 and TRBJ2-7; 7 positions agree with TRBD1. CDR1 and CDR2 from the germline V gene are MNHEY and SVGAGI. This CDR3 has 14 residues. Trimming removed 9 bases from V and 1 base from J; junction bases left unmatched: 9. DNA for the CDR3: TGTGCCAGTCTGAGGGACAGTAGTTCCTACGAGCAGTACTTC. Its translation is CASLRDSSSYEQYF.